This T cell receptor (beta chain) was obtained from a study of lymphopenia after photon versus proton radiotherapy. Method: immunoSEQ multiplex PCR; TCRdb's copy keeps in-frame clones and lacks some. In the table there are 40,000 to 55,000 clones, more than 85% of which are singletons. Findings of the study overall: Better survival with proton therapy was suggested as possible, not demonstrated. Proton therapy kept repertoires fairly stable, unlike photons, which gained effector/memory cells.

The CDR3 runs to 15 residues. The V gene lost 0 bases and the J gene lost 0 bases, with 8 bases spanning the gap. Germline V lookup: CDR1 MNHEY, CDR2 SVGAGI. A word on this clone: Its antigen is still unknown.

This receptor was obtained from a woman in her forties with cholangiocarcinoma. The chain links TRBV6-5 to TRBJ1-2; D remains unclear. The sequenced sample was peripheral blood, obtained from a patient treated with photon-based radiotherapy. As DNA, the CDR3 is TGTGCCAGCAGTTACTCTCAGACAACTAACTATGGCTACACCTTC. It is translated as CASSYSQTTNYGYTF.